This passage covers 28 T cell receptor beta chains from one sample sequenced in a study of breast tumors, draining lymph nodes, adjacent tissues. TCRdb reprocessed the multiplex PCR reads with MiXCR, giving one entry per CDR3 protein. The table has 20,000 to 25,000 distinct CDR3 sequences, more than 50% seen once. Source material: breast tumor tissue. These receptors were taken from a female donor with breast cancer. Some clones in this sample may be carry-over from other donors' samples.

This clonotype was detected ten times or more. The chain carries TRBV2 and TRBJ1-5; D is uncertain. Deletions cut 4 bases from V and 10 bases from J, with 8 bases between. The CDR3 has 11 amino acids. The germline gives CDR1 SNHLY, CDR2 FYNNEI. CDR3 sequence reads: CASSVGSPQHF. The CDR3 DNA sequence: TGTGCCAGCAGTGTGGGTAGCCCCCAGCATTTT.

This clonotype was counted ten times or more. The chain uses TRBV5-4 and TRBJ2-5; tentative D call: TRBD2 (6 bases). Germline CDR1 reads SGHNT; CDR2 reads YYREEE (reference sequence). Deletions cut 4 bases from V and 1 base from J, with 14 bases between. This CDR3 is 15 amino acids long. CDR3 amino acids: CASSPLGRGQETQYF. Here the CDR3 DNA reads TGTGCCAGCAGCCCACTGGGGCGGGGCCAAGAGACCCAGTACTTC.

The CDR3 DNA reads as TGTGCCAGTAGTATCTCTTTGACCTACGAGCAGTACTTC. It encodes CASSISLTYEQYF. This rearrangement joins TRBV19 to TRBJ2-7; D not certain. V gave up 3 bases and J gave up 2 bases, with 8 bases separating them. Germline V lookup: CDR1 LNHDA, CDR2 SQIVND (reference sequence). The CDR3 is 13 residues long. Full variable domain (rest looked up from reference TRBV19 and TRBJ2-7): DGGITQSPKYLFRKEGQNVTLSCEQNLNHDAMYWYRQDPGQGLRLIYYSQIVNDFQKGDIAEGYSVSREKKESFPLTVTSAQKNPTAFYLCASSISLTYEQYFGPGTRLTVT.

Note on this clonotype: A read error may account for a junction end that differs from germline. The J gene is TRBJ1-6, the V gene TRBV6-5; 9 nucleotides match TRBD1. The CDR3 loop spans 13 amino acids. From germline, CDR1 is MNHEY and CDR2 SVGAGI. The CDR3 sequence: CASSYQTGGLTRF. Written as DNA, the CDR3 is TGTGCCAGCAGTTACCAGACAGGGGGGTTGACGCGATTT.

The CDR3 DNA reads TGCAGTGCTAGAACCGGGACAGGGAAATCCAGCACCTTC. Translation gives CSARTGTGKSSTF. This chain uses TRBV20-1 with TRBJ1-2; TRBD1 matches 9 bases. V was clipped by 2 bases and J by 13 bases; unmatched bases: 11. This CDR3 has 13 residues. From germline, CDR1 is DFQATT and CDR2 SNEGSKA (reference sequence).

This clonotype was counted many times. This clone may be a read error of a much larger clone one base away. V gene TRBV6-4 combines with J gene TRBJ2-3, with TRBD2 identical over 8 bases. Losses at the gene ends were 5 bases for V and 0 bases for J; bases not matched to a gene: 7. The CDR3 extends over 16 amino acids. Germline assignment: CDR1 MRHNA and CDR2 SNTAGT. CDR3: CASSQGSGGSTDTQYF. CDR3 sequence (DNA): TGTGCCAGCAGTCAGGGGAGCGGGGGCAGCACAGATACGCAGTATTTT.

This clonotype was seen just once. The chain combines TRBV9 with TRBJ1-6, with TRBD1 matching 10 bases. The germline V gene has CDR1 SGDLS and CDR2 YYNGEE. The junction had 0 bases not matched to a gene; V was cut back by 0 bases and J by 9 bases. This CDR3 region has 14 residues. This CDR3 reads CASSVGTGGSPLHF. CDR3 in DNA: TGTGCCAGCAGCGTAGGGACAGGGGGTTCACCCCTCCACTTT.

This clonotype is a singleton in its sample. The rearrangement uses TRBV7-2 and TRBJ1-5; tentative D call: TRBD1 (5 bases). This CDR3 has 14 residues. Germline V gene data show CDR1 as SGHTA and CDR2 as FQGNSA. The germline V and J ends were trimmed by 4 bases and 6 bases, with 13 bases remaining between them. The CDR3 region has the DNA TGTGCCAGCAGCTCCGATTCAGGGTTTCAGCCCCAGCATTTT. Translating it yields CASSSDSGFQPQHF.

This chain uses TRBV5-1 with TRBJ2-7, with 8 bases fitting TRBD2. Germline V gene data show CDR1 as SGHRS and CDR2 as YFSETQ. Trimming took 4 bases from V and 5 from J; bases not matched to a gene: 8. The CDR3 has 14 residues. The CDR3 is CASSPGAGGNEQYF. CDR3 DNA: TGCGCCAGCAGCCCTGGCGCGGGAGGTAACGAGCAGTACTTC.

This clonotype was detected many times. The chain couples TRBV11-2 to TRBJ1-3; D unresolved. The CDR3 loop spans 15 amino acids. With 1 base removed from V and 0 bases from J, the gap between germline ends came to 7 bases. Germline V lookup: CDR1 SGHAT, CDR2 FQNNGV. The CDR3 loop reads CASSLGGVSGNTIYF. CDR3 nucleotide sequence: TGTGCCAGCAGCTTAGGCGGGGTCTCTGGAAACACCATATATTTT.

This clonotype showed up many times. The chain is built from TRBV20-1 and TRBJ1-4; 7 bases line up with TRBD1. CDR1 is DFQATT, CDR2 SNEGSKA, per germline (reference sequence). The CDR3 is 20 amino acids. The ends lost 0 bases at V and 0 bases at J; junction bases unmatched: 16. CDR3 amino acids: CSARDSSGRGRFATNEKLFF. CDR3 in DNA: TGCAGTGCTAGAGATAGCTCGGGCAGGGGGAGATTTGCAACTAATGAAAAACTGTTTTTT.

By share, this clonotype ranks as medium-sized. The chain recombines TRBV11-2 with TRBJ2-3, with 10 bases that match TRBD1. CDR1 is SGHAT and CDR2 is FQNNGV in the germline V gene. The V and J ends lost 1 base and 1 base, in that order; junction bases with no gene match: 5. The CDR3 consists of 17 residues. The CDR3 DNA follows: TGTGCCAGCAGCTTAGTTTCCGGGACAGGGGGCACAGATACGCAGTATTTT. This sequence encodes CASSLVSGTGGTDTQYF.

The chain joins TRBV2 to TRBJ2-5; D not resolved. The V end was cut by 4 bases, the J end by 4 bases, with 10 bases between. Germline V lookup: CDR1 SNHLY, CDR2 FYNNEI. The CDR3 is made up of 13 amino acids. CDR3 in amino acids: CASSVMERETQYF. Written as DNA, the CDR3 is TGTGCCAGCAGTGTGATGGAGCGAGAGACCCAGTACTTC.

This clonotype was counted many times. V and J are TRBV27 and TRBJ1-6, with D perhaps TRBD1 (5 bases). Germline CDR1 is MNHEY and CDR2 is SMNVEV (reference sequence). The length of the CDR3 is 17 residues. V was cut by 6 bases and J by 0 bases, with 15 bases left in between. CDR3 sequence reads: CASRTITGSSYNSPLHF. CDR3 nucleotides: TGTGCCAGCAGAACGATAACAGGAAGCTCCTATAATTCACCCCTCCACTTT.

The CDR3 DNA reads as TGTGCCAGCAGCTCGGGACTAGCGGGGGGCACAGATACGCAGTATTTT. Amino acids: CASSSGLAGGTDTQYF. The gene calls are TRBV7-2 and TRBJ2-3; 14 bases fit TRBD2. The CDR3 consists of 16 residues. With V trimmed by 4 bases and J by 1 base, 1 base remained unmatched. Germline loops: CDR1 SGHTA, CDR2 FQGNSA.

The chain couples TRBV7-6 to TRBJ2-7, with 9 bases matching TRBD2. Germline CDR1 SGHVS, CDR2 FNYEAQ. The length of the CDR3 is 14 residues. V dropped 3 bases and J dropped 6; count of bases not matched to a gene: 6. The CDR3 coding sequence is TGTGCCAGCAGCTTTCTACCTAGCGGGGTCGAGCAGTACTTC. Its translation: CASSFLPSGVEQYF.

This clonotype was recorded only once. This chain uses TRBV12-3 or TRBV12-4 with TRBJ1-2; D is unclear. The V end was cut by 3 bases, the J end by 0 bases, with 11 bases between. The CDR3 is 15 amino acids. For the CDR3, the DNA is TGTGCCAGCAGTTTGACGGACCGTTCTAACTATGGCTACACCTTC. Amino acid sequence: CASSLTDRSNYGYTF.

There are a few counts of this clonotype. The chain links TRBV20-1 to TRBJ2-7, with D tentatively TRBD1 (6 bases). Germline V gives CDR1 DFQATT, CDR2 SNEGSKA (reference sequence). Trimming took off 6 bases at V and 5 bases at J, with 11 bases between the two ends. CDR3 size: 11 residues. This CDR3 reads CSAQKGDEQYF. CDR3 coding DNA: TGCAGTGCGCAAAAGGGGGACGAGCAGTACTTC.

This clonotype was found many times. The gene calls are TRBV6-2 or TRBV6-3 and TRBJ1-2; TRBD1 matches at 9 bases. The V and J ends lost 7 bases and 2 bases, in that order; junction bases with no gene match: 11. In germline, CDR1 is MNHEY, CDR2 SVGEGT. The CDR3 length is 16 residues. The CDR3 here is CASNPPGTGINYGYTF. CDR3 in DNA: TGTGCCAGCAACCCCCCCGGGACAGGGATCAACTATGGCTACACCTTC.

This clonotype was counted at least ten times. The V gene is TRBV29-1, the J gene TRBJ2-2; D may match TRBD1 or TRBD2 (5 bases each). Germline CDR1 reads SQVTM; CDR2 reads ANQGSEA. The CDR3 runs to 14 residues. Between the trimmed V and J ends, which lost 6 bases and 0 bases, there was a span of 11 bases. The CDR3 is CSVPGRANTGELFF. The CDR3, as DNA: TGCAGCGTCCCGGGACGGGCGAACACCGGGGAGCTGTTTTTT.

The rearrangement uses TRBV19 and TRBJ2-2; D ambiguous. There are 13 residues in the CDR3. CDR1 and CDR2 (germline): LNHDA, SQIVND (reference sequence). Trimming stripped 3 bases from V and 4 bases from J, with 6 bases between. CDR3 DNA sequence: TGTGCCAGTAGTATGACCCTCACCGGGGAGCTGTTTTTT. This encodes CASSMTLTGELFF.

The chain has TRBV6-1 and TRBJ2-7, with TRBD1 matching over 8 bases. The CDR3 has 15 amino acids. The V and J ends lost 3 bases and 1 base, in that order; junction bases with no gene match: 5. Per the germline V gene, CDR1 is MNHNS and CDR2 is SASEGT. DNA of the CDR3: TGTGCCAGCAGTGACCCGGACAGGGTGTCCTACGAGCAGTACGTC. Its translation is CASSDPDRVSYEQYV.

Many counts were recorded for this clonotype. The CDR3 DNA follows: TGTGCCAGTAGTGAGGCAGGGGGTTGGGGCTACACCTTC. Amino acid sequence: CASSEAGGWGYTF. This sequence joins TRBV19 and TRBJ1-2, with 7 bases matching TRBD1. Germline CDR1 reads LNHDA; CDR2 reads SQIVND (reference sequence). V lost 5 bases, J lost 8 bases, and 8 bases stayed unmatched. The CDR3 has 13 amino acids.

The chain has TRBV7-2 and TRBJ1-5; possible D gene TRBD1, 5 bases. The V end lost 1 base, the J end lost 6 bases, and 10 bases lay between the germline ends. Germline V CDR1 and CDR2: SGHTA, FQGNSA. This CDR3 has 14 residues. The CDR3 spells CASSLGRVSQPQHF. CDR3 coding DNA: TGTGCCAGCAGCTTAGGCAGGGTTAGTCAGCCCCAGCATTTT.

V gene TRBV7-2 combines with J gene TRBJ1-2, with no clear D. Germline-derived CDR1 and CDR2 are SGHTA and FQGNSA. The CDR3 sequence is 14 residues long. V was trimmed by 5 bases and J by 3 bases, leaving 13 bases between them. CDR3 DNA sequence: TGTGCCAGCAGCCGGGAAAAGCCGTACTATGGCTACACCTTC. Encoded protein: CASSREKPYYGYTF.

This chain uses TRBV11-2 with TRBJ1-6; no firm D call. Trimming pared 1 base from V and 7 bases from J, leaving 11 bases between. Germline V CDR1 and CDR2: SGHAT, FQNNGV. CDR3 size: 15 residues. The CDR3 DNA is TGTGCCAGCAGCTTAGCGCGGACCTCCAATTCACCCCTCCACTTT. As protein: CASSLARTSNSPLHF.

This clonotype occurred once. V gene TRBV7-6 combines with J gene TRBJ2-3; 8 nucleotides match TRBD2. CDR1 and CDR2 from the germline V gene are SGHVS and FNYEAQ. The CDR3 consists of 14 residues. The trim removed 1 base at V and 4 bases at J, leaving 1 base unmatched. For the CDR3, the DNA is TGTGCCAGCAGCTTAGGCGGGAGGCCAGATACGCAGTATTTT. It encodes CASSLGGRPDTQYF.

This clonotype has just a few counts. CDR3 sequence (DNA): TGTGCCAGCAGGTTGACTAGCGGGGGGGCGAACACCGGGGAGCTGTTTTTT. This encodes CASRLTSGGANTGELFF. The chain carries TRBV2 and TRBJ2-2, with 14 bases fitting TRBD2. The CDR3 length is 17 residues. The V gene end was trimmed by 6 bases and the J gene end by 0 bases; junction bases not matched to a gene: 3. CDR1 is SNHLY and CDR2 is FYNNEI in the germline V gene.